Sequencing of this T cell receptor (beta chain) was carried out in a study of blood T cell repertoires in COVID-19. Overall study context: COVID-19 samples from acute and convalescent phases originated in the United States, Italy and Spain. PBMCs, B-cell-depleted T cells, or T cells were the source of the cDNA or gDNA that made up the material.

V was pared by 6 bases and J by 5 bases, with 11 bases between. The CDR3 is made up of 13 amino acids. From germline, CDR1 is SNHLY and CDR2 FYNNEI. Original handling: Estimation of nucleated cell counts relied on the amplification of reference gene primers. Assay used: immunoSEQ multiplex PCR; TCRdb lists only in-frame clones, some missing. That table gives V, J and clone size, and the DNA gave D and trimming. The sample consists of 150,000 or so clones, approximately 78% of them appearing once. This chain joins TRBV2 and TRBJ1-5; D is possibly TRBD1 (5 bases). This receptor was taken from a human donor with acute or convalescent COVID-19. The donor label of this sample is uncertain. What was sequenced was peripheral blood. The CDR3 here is CASRQGRDQPQHF. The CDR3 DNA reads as TGTGCCAGCAGGCAGGGAAGGGATCAGCCCCAGCATTTT.